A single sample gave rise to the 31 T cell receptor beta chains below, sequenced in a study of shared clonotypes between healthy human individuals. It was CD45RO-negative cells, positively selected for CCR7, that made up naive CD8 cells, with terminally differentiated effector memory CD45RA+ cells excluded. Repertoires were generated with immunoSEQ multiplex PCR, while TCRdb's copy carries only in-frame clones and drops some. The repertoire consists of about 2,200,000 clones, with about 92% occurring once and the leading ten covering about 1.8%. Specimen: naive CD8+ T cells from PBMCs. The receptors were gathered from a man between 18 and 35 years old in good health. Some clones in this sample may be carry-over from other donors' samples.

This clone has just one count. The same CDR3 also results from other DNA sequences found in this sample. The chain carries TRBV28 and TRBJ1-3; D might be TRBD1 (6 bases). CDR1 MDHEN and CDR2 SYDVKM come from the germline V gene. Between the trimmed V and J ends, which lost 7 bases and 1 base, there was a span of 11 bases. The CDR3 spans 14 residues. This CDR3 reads CASTVQGSGNTIYF. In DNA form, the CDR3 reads TGTGCCAGCACAGTACAGGGTTCTGGAAACACCATATATTTT.

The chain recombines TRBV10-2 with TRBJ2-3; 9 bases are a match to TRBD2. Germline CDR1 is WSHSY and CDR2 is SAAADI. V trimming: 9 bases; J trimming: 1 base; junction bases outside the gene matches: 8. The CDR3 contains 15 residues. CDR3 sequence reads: CASQKRGAGTDTQYF. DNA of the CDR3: TGCGCCAGTCAAAAGCGGGGGGCCGGCACAGATACGCAGTATTTT.

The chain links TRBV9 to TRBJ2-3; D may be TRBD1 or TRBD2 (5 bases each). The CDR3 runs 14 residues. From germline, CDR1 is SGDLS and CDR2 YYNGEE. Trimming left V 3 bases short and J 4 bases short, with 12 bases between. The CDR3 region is CASSALGPADTQYF. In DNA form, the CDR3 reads TGTGCCAGCAGCGCCCTGGGACCAGCAGATACGCAGTATTTT.

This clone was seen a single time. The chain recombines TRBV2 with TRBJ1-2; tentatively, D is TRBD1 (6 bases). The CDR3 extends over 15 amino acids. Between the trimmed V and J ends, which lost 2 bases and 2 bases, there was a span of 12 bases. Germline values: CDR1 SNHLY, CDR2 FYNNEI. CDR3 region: CASSEKGGPNYGYTF. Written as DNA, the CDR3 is TGTGCCAGCAGTGAAAAGGGGGGGCCCAACTATGGCTACACCTTC.

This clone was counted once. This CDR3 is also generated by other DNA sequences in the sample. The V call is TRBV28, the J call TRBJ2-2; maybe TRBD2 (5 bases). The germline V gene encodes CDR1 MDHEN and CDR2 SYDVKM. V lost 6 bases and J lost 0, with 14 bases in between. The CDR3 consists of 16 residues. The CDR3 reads CASSTPSGSNTGELFF. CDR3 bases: TGTGCCAGCAGCACGCCGTCGGGATCGAACACCGGGGAGCTGTTTTTT.

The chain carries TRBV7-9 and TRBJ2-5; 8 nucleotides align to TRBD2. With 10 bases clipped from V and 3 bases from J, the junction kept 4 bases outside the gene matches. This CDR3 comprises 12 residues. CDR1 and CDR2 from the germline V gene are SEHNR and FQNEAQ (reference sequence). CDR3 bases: TGTGCCATCAACGGGGGGGAAGAGACCCAGTACTTC. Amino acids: CAINGGEETQYF.

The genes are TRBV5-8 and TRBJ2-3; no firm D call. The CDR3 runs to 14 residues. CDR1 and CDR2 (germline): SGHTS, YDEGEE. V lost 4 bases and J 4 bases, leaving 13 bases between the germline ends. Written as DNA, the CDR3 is TGTGCCAGCAGCGGTGTGTATGGGTCAGATACGCAGTATTTT. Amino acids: CASSGVYGSDTQYF.

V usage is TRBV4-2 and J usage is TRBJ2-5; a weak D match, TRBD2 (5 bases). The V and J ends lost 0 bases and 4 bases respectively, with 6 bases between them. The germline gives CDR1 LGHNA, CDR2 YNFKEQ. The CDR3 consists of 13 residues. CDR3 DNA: TGTGCCAGCAGCCAAGACAGCGGAGAGACCCAGTACTTC. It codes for CASSQDSGETQYF.

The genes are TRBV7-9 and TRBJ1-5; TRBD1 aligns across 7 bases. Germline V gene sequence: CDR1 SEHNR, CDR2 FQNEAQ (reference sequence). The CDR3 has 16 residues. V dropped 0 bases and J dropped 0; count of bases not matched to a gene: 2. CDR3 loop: CASSLAGQHSNQPQHF. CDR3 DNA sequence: TGTGCCAGCAGCTTAGCGGGACAGCATAGCAATCAGCCCCAGCATTTT.

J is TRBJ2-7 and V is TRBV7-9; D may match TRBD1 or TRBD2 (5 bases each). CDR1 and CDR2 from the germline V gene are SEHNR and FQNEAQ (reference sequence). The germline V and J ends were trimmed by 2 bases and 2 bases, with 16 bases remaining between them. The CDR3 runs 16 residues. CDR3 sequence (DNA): TGTGCCAGCAGCTTAATTGTGGGCAGGGACCCCTACGAGCAGTACTTC. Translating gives CASSLIVGRDPYEQYF.

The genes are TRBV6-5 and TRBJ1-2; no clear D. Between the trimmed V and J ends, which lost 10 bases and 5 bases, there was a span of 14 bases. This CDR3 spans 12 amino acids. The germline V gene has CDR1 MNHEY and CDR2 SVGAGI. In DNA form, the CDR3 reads TGTGCCACCTGGAAGGGAACGTATGGCTACACCTTC. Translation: CATWKGTYGYTF.

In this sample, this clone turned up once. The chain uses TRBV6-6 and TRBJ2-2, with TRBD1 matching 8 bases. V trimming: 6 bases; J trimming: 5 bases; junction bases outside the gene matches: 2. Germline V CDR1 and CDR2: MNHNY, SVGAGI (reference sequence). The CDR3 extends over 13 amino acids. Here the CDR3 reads CASRDRVTGELFF. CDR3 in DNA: TGTGCCAGCAGGGACAGGGTAACCGGGGAGCTGTTTTTT.

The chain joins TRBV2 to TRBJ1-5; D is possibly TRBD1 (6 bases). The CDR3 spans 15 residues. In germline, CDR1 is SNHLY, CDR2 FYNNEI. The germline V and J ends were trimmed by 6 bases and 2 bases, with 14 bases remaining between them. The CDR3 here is CASRPSAGGNQPQHF. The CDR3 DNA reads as TGTGCCAGCAGACCGAGTGCAGGGGGCAATCAGCCCCAGCATTTT.

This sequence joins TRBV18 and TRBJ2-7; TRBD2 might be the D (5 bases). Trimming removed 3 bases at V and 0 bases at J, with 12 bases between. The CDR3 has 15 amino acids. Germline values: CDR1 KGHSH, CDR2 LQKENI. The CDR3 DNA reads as TGTGCCAGCTCACCCCCCCCGGGGAACTCCTACGAGCAGTACTTC. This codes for CASSPPPGNSYEQYF.

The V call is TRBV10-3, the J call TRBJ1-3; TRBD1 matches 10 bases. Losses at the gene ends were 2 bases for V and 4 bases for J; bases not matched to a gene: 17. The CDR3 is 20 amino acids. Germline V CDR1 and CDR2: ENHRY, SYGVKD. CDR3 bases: TGTGCCATCAGTGAGCTATACCGCGACAGGGGGCCTTTAGGAGGAAACACCATATATTTT. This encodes CAISELYRDRGPLGGNTIYF.

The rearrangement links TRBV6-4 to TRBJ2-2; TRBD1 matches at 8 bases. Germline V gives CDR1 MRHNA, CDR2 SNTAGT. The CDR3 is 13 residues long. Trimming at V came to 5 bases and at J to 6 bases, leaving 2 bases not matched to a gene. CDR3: CASSQGAPGELFF. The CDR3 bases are TGTGCCAGCAGTCAGGGGGCTCCCGGGGAGCTGTTTTTT.

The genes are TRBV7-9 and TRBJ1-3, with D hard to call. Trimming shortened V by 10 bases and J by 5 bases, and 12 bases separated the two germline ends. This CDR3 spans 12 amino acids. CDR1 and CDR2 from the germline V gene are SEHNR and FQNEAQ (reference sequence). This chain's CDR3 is CAIDQARNTIYF. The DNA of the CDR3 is TGTGCCATAGACCAGGCGAGAAACACCATATATTTT.

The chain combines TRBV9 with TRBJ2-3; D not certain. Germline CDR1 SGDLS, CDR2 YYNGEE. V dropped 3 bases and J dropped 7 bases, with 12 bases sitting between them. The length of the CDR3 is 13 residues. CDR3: CASSEPRGHTQYF. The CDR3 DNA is TGTGCCAGCAGCGAACCCCGTGGGCATACGCAGTATTTT. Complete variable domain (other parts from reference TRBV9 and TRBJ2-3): DSGVTQTPKHLITATGQRVTLRCSPRSGDLSVYWYQQSLDQGLQFLIQYYNGEERAKGNILERFSAQQFPDLHSELNLSSLELGDSALYFCASSEPRGHTQYFGPGTRLTVL.

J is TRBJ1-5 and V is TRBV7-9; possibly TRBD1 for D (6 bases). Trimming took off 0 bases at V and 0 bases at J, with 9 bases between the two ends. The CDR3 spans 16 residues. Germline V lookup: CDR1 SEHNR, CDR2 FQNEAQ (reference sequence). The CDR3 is CASSLAGGFSNQPQHF. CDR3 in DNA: TGTGCCAGCAGCTTAGCGGGGGGCTTTAGCAATCAGCCCCAGCATTTT. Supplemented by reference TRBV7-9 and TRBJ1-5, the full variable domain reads DTGVSQNPRHKITKRGQNVTFRCDPISEHNRLYWYRQTLGQGPEFLTYFQNEAQLEKSRLLSDRFSAERPKGSFSTLEIQRTEQGDSAMYLCASSLAGGFSNQPQHFGDGTRLSIL.

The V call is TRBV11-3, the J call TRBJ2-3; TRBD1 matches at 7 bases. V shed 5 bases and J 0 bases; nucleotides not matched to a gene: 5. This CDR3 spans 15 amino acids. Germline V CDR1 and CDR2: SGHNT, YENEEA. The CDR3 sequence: CASSVGTASTDTQYF. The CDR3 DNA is TGTGCCAGCAGCGTAGGGACAGCTAGCACAGATACGCAGTATTTT. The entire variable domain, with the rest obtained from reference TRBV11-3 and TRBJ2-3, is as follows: EAGVVQSPRYKIIEKKQPVAFWCNPISGHNTLYWYLQNLGQGPELLIRYENEEAVDDSQLPKDRFSAERLKGVDSTLKIQPAELGDSAVYLCASSVGTASTDTQYFGPGTRLTVL.

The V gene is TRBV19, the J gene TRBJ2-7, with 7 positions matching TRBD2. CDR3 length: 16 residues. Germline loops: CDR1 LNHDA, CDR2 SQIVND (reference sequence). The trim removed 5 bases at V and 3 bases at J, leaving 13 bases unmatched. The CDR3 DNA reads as TGTGCCAGTAGTTCTATAAGGCTAGCGGATAACTACGAGCAGTACTTC. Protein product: CASSSIRLADNYEQYF.

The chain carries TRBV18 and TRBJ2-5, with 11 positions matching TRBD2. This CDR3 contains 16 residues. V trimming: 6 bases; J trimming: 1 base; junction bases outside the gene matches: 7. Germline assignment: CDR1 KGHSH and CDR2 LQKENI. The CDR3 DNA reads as TGTGCCAGCTCCCTCGATAGCGGGAGGGTCCAAGAGACCCAGTACTTC. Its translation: CASSLDSGRVQETQYF.

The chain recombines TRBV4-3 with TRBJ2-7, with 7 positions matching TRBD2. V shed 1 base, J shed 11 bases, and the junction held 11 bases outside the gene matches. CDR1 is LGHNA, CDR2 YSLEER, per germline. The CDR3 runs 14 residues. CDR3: CASSQVRAGPVEYF. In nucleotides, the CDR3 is TGCGCCAGCAGCCAAGTACGAGCGGGGCCAGTTGAGTACTTC.

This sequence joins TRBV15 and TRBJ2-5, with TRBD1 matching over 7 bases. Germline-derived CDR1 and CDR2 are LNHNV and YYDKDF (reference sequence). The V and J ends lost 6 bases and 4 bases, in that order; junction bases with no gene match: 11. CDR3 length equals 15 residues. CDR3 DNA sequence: TGTGCCACCAGTGATAACCGACAGGGTGGAGAGACCCAGTACTTC. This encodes CATSDNRQGGETQYF.

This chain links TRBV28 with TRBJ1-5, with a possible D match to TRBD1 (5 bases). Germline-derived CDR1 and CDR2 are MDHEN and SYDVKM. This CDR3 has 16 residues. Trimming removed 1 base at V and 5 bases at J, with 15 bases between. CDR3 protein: CASSLLKGKVDQPQHF. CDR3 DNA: TGTGCCAGCAGTTTATTGAAGGGGAAGGTTGATCAGCCCCAGCATTTT.

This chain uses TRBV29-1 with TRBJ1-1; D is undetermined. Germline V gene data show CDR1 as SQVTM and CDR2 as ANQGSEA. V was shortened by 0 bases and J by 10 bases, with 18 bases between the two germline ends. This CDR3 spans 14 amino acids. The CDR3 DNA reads TGCAGCGTTGAAGATCAAGGCCGGTTAATCCCAGCTTTCTTT. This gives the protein CSVEDQGRLIPAFF.

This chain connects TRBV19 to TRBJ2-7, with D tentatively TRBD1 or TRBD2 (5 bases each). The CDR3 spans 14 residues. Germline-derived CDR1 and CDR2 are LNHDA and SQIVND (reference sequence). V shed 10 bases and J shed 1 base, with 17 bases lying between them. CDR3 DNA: TGTGCCACTACCGCCGGGACGGGGTCCTACGAGCAGTACTTC. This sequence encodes CATTAGTGSYEQYF.

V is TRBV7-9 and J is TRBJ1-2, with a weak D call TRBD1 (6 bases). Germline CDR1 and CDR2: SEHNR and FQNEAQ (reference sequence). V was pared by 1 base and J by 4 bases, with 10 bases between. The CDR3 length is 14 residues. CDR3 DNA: TGTGCCAGCAGCTTAGAAGGACAGTTCTATGGCTACACCTTC. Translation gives CASSLEGQFYGYTF.

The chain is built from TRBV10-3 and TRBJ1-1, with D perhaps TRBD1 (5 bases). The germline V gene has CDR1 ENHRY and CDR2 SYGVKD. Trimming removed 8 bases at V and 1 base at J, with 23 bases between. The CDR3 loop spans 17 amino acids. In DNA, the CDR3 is TGTGCCATCGGAAAGAACTCAGGCTTTGGGGGGAACACTGAAGCTTTCTTT. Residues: CAIGKNSGFGGNTEAFF.

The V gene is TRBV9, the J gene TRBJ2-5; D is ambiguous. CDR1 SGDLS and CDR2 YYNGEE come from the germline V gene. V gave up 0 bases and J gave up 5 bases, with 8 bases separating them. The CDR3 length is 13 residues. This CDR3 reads CASSVDQRETQYF. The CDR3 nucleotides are TGTGCCAGCAGCGTAGATCAGAGGGAGACCCAGTACTTC.

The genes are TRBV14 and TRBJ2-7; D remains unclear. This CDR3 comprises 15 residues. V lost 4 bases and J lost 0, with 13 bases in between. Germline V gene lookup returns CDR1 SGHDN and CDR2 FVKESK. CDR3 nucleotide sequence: TGTGCCAGCAGCCCGGAGAGGACGGCCTCCTACGAGCAGTACTTC. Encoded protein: CASSPERTASYEQYF.